These 24 T cell receptor beta chains came from one sample sequenced in a study of OX40 agonist ivuxolimab in advanced cancers. Sequenced by immunoSEQ multiplex PCR; TCRdb stores in-frame clones only, minus some. The sample includes tens of thousands of clones, 85% to 90% seen only once; the top ten take around 0.19%. Sample: CD4+ or CD8+ T cells sorted from blood, taken in a trial of the OX40 agonist ivuxolimab. The receptors come from an adult with an advanced solid tumor such as melanoma, head and neck, liver or kidney cancer.

This clone is a singleton in its sample. This rearrangement joins TRBV11-2 to TRBJ2-6; D not certain. The CDR3 covers 15 residues. Trimming took off 1 base at V and 3 bases at J, with 7 bases between the two ends. CDR1 SGHAT and CDR2 FQNNGV come from the germline V gene. CDR3 region: CASSLVPFGANVLTF. In DNA form, the CDR3 reads TGTGCCAGCAGCTTAGTTCCGTTTGGGGCCAACGTCCTGACTTTC.

The sample holds one count of this clone. The genes are TRBV6-1 and TRBJ1-1; unclear D gene. The CDR3 sequence is 16 residues long. Trimming removed 4 bases at V and 0 bases at J, with 15 bases between. Germline V gives CDR1 MNHNS, CDR2 SASEGT. The CDR3 protein is CASSVTSRALNTEAFF. CDR3 coding DNA: TGTGCCAGCAGTGTCACCAGCCGAGCATTGAACACTGAAGCTTTCTTT.

The chain combines TRBV5-1 with TRBJ2-3, with no clear D. In germline, CDR1 is SGHRS, CDR2 YFSETQ. CDR3 size: 12 residues. Trimming pared 4 bases from V and 1 base from J, leaving 4 bases between. CDR3 in DNA: TGCGCCAGCAGCCTTCGCACAGATACGCAGTATTTT. The encoded protein is CASSLRTDTQYF.

The chain couples TRBV18 to TRBJ2-7, with 7 bases identical to TRBD1. J lost 4 bases, V lost 3 bases, and 3 bases had no gene match. This CDR3 is built from 13 residues. CDR1 and CDR2 (germline): KGHSH, LQKENI. For the CDR3, the DNA is TGTGCCAGCTCACCGGGACAGCTTTACGAGCAGTACTTC. Protein product: CASSPGQLYEQYF.

This chain links TRBV4-2 with TRBJ2-5; 15 bases agree with TRBD2. V was pared by 3 bases and J by 3 bases, with 5 bases of the junction left unmatched. The CDR3 consists of 17 residues. Looked up from germline, CDR1 is LGHNA and CDR2 is YNFKEQ. As DNA, the CDR3 is TGTGCCAGCAGCCACGGACTAGCGGGAGGGTTAGAAGAGACCCAGTACTTC. Translating gives CASSHGLAGGLEETQYF.

Only one count was recorded for this clone. The chain combines TRBV30 with TRBJ1-3, with 8 positions matching TRBD1. The junction had 10 bases not matched to a gene; V was cut back by 0 bases and J by 0 bases. Germline lookup yields CDR1 GTSNPN and CDR2 SVGIG (reference sequence). This CDR3 is 18 amino acids long. CDR3 nucleotide sequence: TGTGCCTGGAGTGTACGCGGACAGGGATTCTTCTCTGGAAACACCATATATTTT. Its protein is CAWSVRGQGFFSGNTIYF.

J is TRBJ1-5 and V is TRBV25-1, with D possibly TRBD1 on 5 matching bases. Looked up from germline, CDR1 is MGHDK and CDR2 is SYGVNS. The CDR3 runs to 15 residues. V lost 8 bases and J lost 4, with 18 bases in between. CDR3 coding DNA: TGTGCCAGCTCATCGGGTGGGGCTTCAAATCAGCCCCAGCATTTT. Translating it yields CASSSGGASNQPQHF.

The chain is built from TRBV7-2 and TRBJ2-3; D perhaps matches TRBD1 (6 bases). The CDR3 runs to 13 residues. Trimming removed 5 bases at V and 4 bases at J, with 10 bases between. Germline lookup yields CDR1 SGHTA and CDR2 FQGNSA. In DNA form, the CDR3 reads TGTGCCAGCAGCCAGAGACAGGCAGATACGCAGTATTTT. Amino acid sequence: CASSQRQADTQYF.

The chain recombines TRBV6-4 with TRBJ2-2, with D possibly matching TRBD2 (6 bases). V gave up 6 bases and J gave up 0 bases, with 8 bases separating them. Germline lookup yields CDR1 MRHNA and CDR2 SNTAGT. This CDR3 spans 14 amino acids. For the CDR3, the DNA is TGTGCCAGCAGGCGGGGCGCGAACACCGGGGAGCTGTTTTTT. Its protein product is CASRRGANTGELFF.

The rearrangement joins TRBV28 to TRBJ2-1; D remains ambiguous. V gave up 4 bases and J gave up 10 bases, with 11 bases separating them. In germline, CDR1 is MDHEN, CDR2 SYDVKM. The CDR3 is made up of 12 amino acids. CDR3 amino acids: CASSSFSDEQFF. CDR3 nucleotides: TGTGCCAGCAGTTCATTTTCGGACGAGCAGTTCTTC.

CDR3 coding DNA: TGTGCCAGCTCACGAGGGCTAGAGAACGAGCAGTACTTC. This encodes CASSRGLENEQYF. V gene TRBV18 combines with J gene TRBJ2-7; perhaps TRBD2 as D (5 bases). This CDR3 contains 13 residues. The V end lost 4 bases, the J end lost 5 bases, and 12 bases lay between the germline ends. Germline V lookup: CDR1 KGHSH, CDR2 LQKENI.

This clone was seen a handful of times. V is TRBV27 and J is TRBJ2-3; 15 bases agree with TRBD2. Losses at the gene ends were 5 bases for V and 6 bases for J; bases not matched to a gene: 6. Germline assignment: CDR1 MNHEY and CDR2 SMNVEV (reference sequence). The CDR3 consists of 16 residues. The chain's CDR3 is CASSTRTSGRVDTQYF. CDR3 coding DNA: TGTGCCAGCAGTACTAGGACTAGCGGGAGGGTGGATACGCAGTATTTT.

This clone was recorded once. This sequence joins TRBV6-6 and TRBJ1-5; possibly TRBD1 for D (5 bases). V lost 6 bases and J lost 9, with 15 bases in between. From germline, CDR1 is MNHNY and CDR2 SVGAGI (reference sequence). The CDR3 contains 13 residues. CDR3 sequence (DNA): TGTGCCAGCAGACAGATCCGTGGGACGCCCCAGCATTTT. Translation: CASRQIRGTPQHF.

The CDR3 region has the DNA TGCAGTGCCACCTACAATGAGCAGTTCTTC. Protein product: CSATYNEQFF. The V call is TRBV20-1, the J call TRBJ2-1, with D unresolved. V was clipped by 6 bases and J by 2 bases, with 2 bases between them. This CDR3 is built from 10 residues. Germline lookup yields CDR1 DFQATT and CDR2 SNEGSKA (reference sequence).

This chain uses TRBV28 with TRBJ1-5; D may be TRBD1 (6 bases). The CDR3 totals 16 residues. V was trimmed by 6 bases and J by 2 bases, leaving 17 bases between them. CDR1 is MDHEN and CDR2 is SYDVKM in the germline V gene. In DNA, the CDR3 is TGTGCCAGCAGACGACAAACAGGGCAAGGCAATCAGCCCCAGCATTTT. The encoded protein is CASRRQTGQGNQPQHF.

This chain connects TRBV25-1 to TRBJ2-4; D remains unclear. Germline-derived CDR1 and CDR2 are MGHDK and SYGVNS. The CDR3 is 13 residues long. Trimming removed 2 bases from V and 9 bases from J, with 11 bases in between. The CDR3 DNA follows: TGTGCCAGCAGTGAAGGTGCCGTGGGCATTCAGTACTTC. Translating gives CASSEGAVGIQYF.

This CDR3 is CASSLDSGDSGGYTF. CDR3 DNA sequence: TGTGCCAGCAGCTTAGATTCGGGGGATTCCGGTGGCTACACCTTC. This chain joins TRBV11-3 and TRBJ1-2; tentatively, D is TRBD1 (5 bases). The ends were cut back, 0 bases at V and 7 bases at J, with 15 bases in the middle. This CDR3 comprises 15 residues. The germline V gene encodes CDR1 SGHNT and CDR2 YENEEA.

The chain links TRBV9 to TRBJ1-1, with 7 nucleotides matching TRBD1. Germline V gives CDR1 SGDLS, CDR2 YYNGEE. Trimming at V came to 0 bases and at J to 3 bases, leaving 5 bases not matched to a gene. This CDR3 contains 15 residues. The CDR3 sequence is CASSVDSGGDTEAFF. For the CDR3, the DNA is TGTGCCAGCAGCGTAGATTCAGGGGGTGACACTGAAGCTTTCTTT.

The gene calls are TRBV27 and TRBJ2-7; 10 positions match TRBD1. The CDR3 is 14 amino acids. CDR1 and CDR2 (germline): MNHEY, SMNVEV (reference sequence). Losses at the gene ends were 5 bases for V and 2 bases for J; bases not matched to a gene: 3. CDR3 amino acids: CASSLGQGAYEQYF. DNA for the CDR3: TGTGCCAGCAGTCTCGGACAGGGGGCCTACGAGCAGTACTTC.

V and J are TRBV7-9 and TRBJ2-3, with D uncertain. Trimming cost V 0 bases and J 7 bases, with 5 bases left between them. Germline assignment: CDR1 SEHNR and CDR2 FQNEAQ (reference sequence). This CDR3 contains 12 residues. The CDR3: CASSLADHTQYF. In DNA, the CDR3 is TGTGCCAGCAGCTTAGCGGACCATACGCAGTATTTT.

This sequence joins TRBV5-1 and TRBJ1-1; a possible D gene is TRBD1 (5 bases). V gave up 0 bases and J gave up 1 base, with 13 bases separating them. The length of the CDR3 is 16 residues. In germline, CDR1 is SGHRS, CDR2 YFSETQ. The CDR3 DNA is TGCGCCAGCAGCTTGGGATTACGGGGCTCGAACACTGAAGCTTTCTTT. The encoded protein is CASSLGLRGSNTEAFF.

This clone was detected only a few times. The chain combines TRBV29-1 with TRBJ1-1, with a tentative D call TRBD1 (6 bases). V lost 1 base to trimming and J lost 10 bases, with 16 bases between them. The germline V gene has CDR1 SQVTM and CDR2 ANQGSEA. There are 13 residues in the CDR3. In DNA form, the CDR3 reads TGCAGCGTTGAAGCAGACAACAGGGAGGGAGCTTTCTTT. Amino acid sequence: CSVEADNREGAFF.

The CDR3 sequence: CASSLEPLGELFF. CDR3 in DNA: TGTGCCAGCAGCTTGGAACCCTTAGGGGAGCTGTTTTTT. The chain employs TRBV11-2 and TRBJ2-2, with D hard to call. Germline V gene data show CDR1 as SGHAT and CDR2 as FQNNGV. The CDR3 is 13 residues long. The V gene lost 3 bases and the J gene lost 8 bases, with 10 bases spanning the gap.

The V gene is TRBV7-6, the J gene TRBJ2-7, with D perhaps matching TRBD2 (6 bases). The V gene lost 5 bases and the J gene lost 7 bases, with 18 bases spanning the gap. The CDR3 has 14 amino acids. From germline, CDR1 is SGHVS and CDR2 FNYEAQ. As DNA, the CDR3 is TGTGCCAGCAGCCCTCAACGGGGGTCCCTGGAGCAGTACTTC. It codes for CASSPQRGSLEQYF.